This T cell receptor beta chain comes out of a study of OX40 agonist ivuxolimab in advanced cancers. For the study at large: A diagnosis of hepatocellular carcinoma, melanoma, renal cell or head and neck cancer was present in dose-escalation patients. Study results and limitations: CD4+ and CD8+ blood T cells expanded clonally by week 6 at 0.1 to 3.0 mg/kg. More expanded clones were seen, on average, in CD8+ T cells than in CD4+.

Remarks on this clone: Its antigen is unidentified.

The repertoire was sequenced with immunoSEQ multiplex PCR; TCRdb's copy has only in-frame clones and lacks some. Among about 71,000 clones, about 81% were seen once, and the ten largest hold approximately 5%. From germline, CDR1 is PRHDT and CDR2 FYEKMQ (reference sequence). Trimming shortened V by 5 bases and J by 1 base, and 14 bases separated the two germline ends. The CDR3 is made up of 15 amino acids. This clonotype was obtained from an adult with an advanced solid tumor such as melanoma, head and neck, liver or kidney cancer. Sequenced material: CD4+ or CD8+ T cells sorted from blood, taken in a trial of the OX40 agonist ivuxolimab. The chain employs TRBV13 and TRBJ1-1; TRBD1 might be the D (5 bases). CDR3 residues: CASSEEVGQNTEAFF. CDR3 sequence (DNA): TGTGCCAGCAGCGAGGAAGTGGGGCAGAACACTGAAGCTTTCTTT.